One and the same sample provided the 10 T cell receptor beta chains below, sequenced in a study of cytomegalovirus exposure and HLA in healthy donors (dated by TCRdb to the late 2010s). Library prep was done by the immunoSEQ multiplex PCR assay. A mixture of 60 forward primers for TCR Vbeta segments and 13 reverse primers for TCR Jbeta segments was used in the multiplex PCR. The table comes from immuneACCESS by way of TCRdb, which keeps in-frame sequences with V and J called. Part of the clones is missing from these tables; in studies checked, under half for an unresolved V gene and the rest for unknown reasons. The sample has approximately 290,000 clones on record, approximately 80% of them singletons. The leading ten clones occupy about 0.28% of the sample. The material sequenced was PBMCs. The origin of the receptors is a girl aged 2-10 years in good health and CMV-seronegative.

The rearrangement links TRBV27 to TRBJ1-3; D gene ambiguous. This CDR3 has 14 residues. The germline V gene encodes CDR1 MNHEY and CDR2 SMNVEV (reference sequence). V shed 2 bases and J shed 0 bases, with 5 bases lying between them. CDR3 in DNA: TGTGCCAGCAGTTTAAGCCTCTCTGGAAACACCATATATTTT. Encoded protein: CASSLSLSGNTIYF.

The chain joins TRBV27 to TRBJ2-1; D is unclear. V dropped 2 bases and J dropped 2 bases, with 10 bases sitting between them. The CDR3 contains 15 residues. Looked up from germline, CDR1 is MNHEY and CDR2 is SMNVEV (reference sequence). The CDR3 DNA sequence: TGTGCCAGCAGTTTAGCGAGACTCCCCTACAATGAGCAGTTCTTC. This sequence encodes CASSLARLPYNEQFF.

CDR3 sequence (DNA): TGTGCCAGTAGTACCGGACGGGATCGTCAGCCCCAGCATTTT. It codes for CASSTGRDRQPQHF. The V gene is TRBV19, the J gene TRBJ1-5; D remains unclear. Germline CDR1 LNHDA, CDR2 SQIVND (reference sequence). Trimming removed 4 bases from V and 6 bases from J, with 13 bases in between. The CDR3 is 14 residues long.

The chain carries TRBV4-1 and TRBJ2-1; possible D gene TRBD2, 7 bases. V was shortened by 8 bases and J by 0 bases, with 20 bases between the two germline ends. The CDR3 runs 17 residues. Germline V gene sequence: CDR1 MGHRA, CDR2 YSYEKL. DNA of the CDR3: TGCGCCAGCTGCCCAGCCGGGGGGCCCAGCTCCTACAATGAGCAGTTCTTC. It specifies CASCPAGGPSSYNEQFF.

The rearrangement uses TRBV28 and TRBJ2-1; TRBD2 is a possible D gene (6 bases). This CDR3 contains 14 residues. CDR1 is MDHEN and CDR2 is SYDVKM in the germline V gene. The V end was cut by 2 bases, the J end by 3 bases, with 8 bases between. CDR3 nucleotide sequence: TGTGCCAGCAGTTTACCGGGGGACTACAATGAGCAGTTCTTC. Protein product: CASSLPGDYNEQFF.

This clone was seen only once. V gene TRBV7-2 combines with J gene TRBJ2-5, with 7 positions matching TRBD2. Germline V CDR1 and CDR2: SGHTA, FQGNSA. The CDR3 length is 15 residues. After removal of 6 bases from V and 4 bases from J, the junction contained 11 bases not matched to a gene. The CDR3 nucleotides read TGTGCCAGCAGTCCGAGGAGGGAGGGCCGAGAGACCCAGTACTTC. Amino acid sequence: CASSPRREGRETQYF.

This chain uses TRBV11-2 with TRBJ2-7, with 10 bases lining up with TRBD1. V was clipped by 8 bases and J by 4 bases; unmatched bases: 11. The CDR3 is 15 amino acids. Germline V CDR1 and CDR2: SGHAT, FQNNGV. Here the CDR3 DNA reads TGTGCCAGCCTAGCCCTGACAGGGGGCGCGTACGAGCAGTACTTC. Its protein is CASLALTGGAYEQYF.

The CDR3 nucleotides read TGTGCCAGCAGTTACTCGCGGGGGCCAGGAAACACCATATATTTT. Amino acids: CASSYSRGPGNTIYF. The chain recombines TRBV6-5 with TRBJ1-3, with a weak D call TRBD1 (6 bases). V shed 0 bases and J shed 4 bases, with 10 bases lying between them. Germline V gene data show CDR1 as MNHEY and CDR2 as SVGAGI. The CDR3 is 15 amino acids.

The rearrangement uses TRBV5-1 and TRBJ2-1, with 10 bases fitting TRBD2. CDR3 length: 16 amino acids. Germline CDR1 SGHRS, CDR2 YFSETQ. After removal of 3 bases from V and 7 bases from J, the junction contained 10 bases not matched to a gene. The CDR3: CASSSGLALHGNEQFF. As DNA, the CDR3 is TGCGCCAGCAGCTCGGGACTAGCGCTACACGGTAATGAGCAGTTCTTC.

This rearrangement joins TRBV19 to TRBJ1-2; a possible D gene is TRBD1 (6 bases). The length of the CDR3 is 15 residues. Trimming shortened V by 4 bases and J by 2 bases, and 14 bases separated the two germline ends. Germline V gene sequence: CDR1 LNHDA, CDR2 SQIVND (reference sequence). In DNA form, the CDR3 reads TGTGCCAGTAGTACCCCCGGCCAGGGGAACTATGGCTACACCTTC. It encodes CASSTPGQGNYGYTF.